This T cell receptor beta chain came from a study of technical replicates of blood from several donors. The assay was immunoSEQ multiplex PCR, and TCRdb's table has in-frame clones only and misses some. The table records about 66,000 clones, roughly nine tenths of them present only once. The CDR3 contains 14 residues. Germline V lookup: CDR1 SGDLS, CDR2 YYNGEE. The V end was cut by 0 bases, the J end by 2 bases, with 8 bases between. The sample taken for sequencing was T cells isolated from PBMCs. The V and J genes are TRBV9 and TRBJ2-5; no clear D. The receptor was isolated from a human donor in good health. This CDR3 is CASSVESSQETQYF. The CDR3 DNA is TGTGCCAGCAGCGTAGAGTCCAGTCAAGAGACCCAGTACTTC.